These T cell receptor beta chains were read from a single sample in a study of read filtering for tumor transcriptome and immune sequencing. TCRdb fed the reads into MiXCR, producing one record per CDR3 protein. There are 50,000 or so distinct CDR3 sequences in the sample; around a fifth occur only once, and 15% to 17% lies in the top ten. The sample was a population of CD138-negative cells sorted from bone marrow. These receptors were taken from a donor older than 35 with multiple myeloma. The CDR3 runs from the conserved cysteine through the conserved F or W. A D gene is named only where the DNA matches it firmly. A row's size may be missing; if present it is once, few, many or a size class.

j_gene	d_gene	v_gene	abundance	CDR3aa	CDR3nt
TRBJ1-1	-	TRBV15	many	CATSSLTVNTEAFF	TGTGCCACCAGCAGCCTGACAGTAAACACTGAAGCTTTCTTT
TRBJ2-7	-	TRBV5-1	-	CASRLTSYEQYF	TGCGCCAGCAGGCTGACCTCCTACGAGCAGTACTTC
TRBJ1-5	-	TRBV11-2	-	CASSYIPQDNQPQHF	TGTGCCAGCAGCTATATTCCACAGGACAATCAGCCCCAGCATTTT
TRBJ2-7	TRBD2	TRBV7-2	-	CAGSRHLGSSGSFYEQYF	TGTGCCGGTAGCCGACACCTGGGGTCTAGCGGGAGTTTCTACGAGCAGTACTTC
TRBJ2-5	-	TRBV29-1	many	CSGRLARFQETQYF	TGCAGCGGGCGGCTAGCCAGATTCCAAGAGACCCAGTACTTC
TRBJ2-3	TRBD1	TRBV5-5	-	CASSTRDSYTDTQYF	TGTGCCAGCAGCACCCGGGACAGTTACACAGATACGCAGTATTTT
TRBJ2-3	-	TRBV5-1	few	CASSFLIEDTQYF	TGCGCCAGCAGCTTCCTTATTGAAGATACGCAGTATTTT
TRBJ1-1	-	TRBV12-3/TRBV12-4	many	CASSFTGKGKTEAFF	TGTGCCAGCAGTTTTACAGGAAAGGGGAAAACTGAAGCTTTCTTT
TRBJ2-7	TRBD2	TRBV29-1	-	CSARTSGATYEQCF	TGCAGCGCCAGGACTAGCGGGGCCACCTACGAGCAGTGCTTC
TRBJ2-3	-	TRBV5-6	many	CASSIGGAHWGDTQYF	TGTGCCAGCAGCATTGGGGGGGCCCACTGGGGAGATACGCAGTATTTT
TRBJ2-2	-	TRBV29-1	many	CSVPGVTNTGELFF	TGCAGCGTTCCGGGGGTCACGAACACCGGGGAGCTGTTTTTT
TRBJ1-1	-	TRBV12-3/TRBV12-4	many	CASSWISRELGEAFF	TGTGCCAGCAGCTGGATCTCCAGGGAACTAGGGGAAGCTTTCTTT
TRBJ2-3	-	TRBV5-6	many	CASSRRVSRADTQYF	TGTGCCAGCAGCCGCAGGGTAAGCCGGGCAGATACGCAGTATTTT
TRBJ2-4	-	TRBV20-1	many	CSARAGGFGSKNIQYF	TGCAGTGCTAGGGCAGGGGGGTTTGGTTCCAAAAACATTCAGTACTTC
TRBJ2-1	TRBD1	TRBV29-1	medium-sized	CSVGGQGFNEQFF	TGCAGCGTTGGGGGACAGGGCTTCAATGAGCAGTTCTTC
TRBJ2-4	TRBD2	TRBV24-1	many	CATSDSTSGRAGGFIQYF	TGTGCCACCAGTGATTCCACTAGCGGGAGGGCCGGGGGATTTATTCAGTACTTC
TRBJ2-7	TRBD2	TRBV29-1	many	CSVDRAGGYEQYF	TGCAGCGTTGACCGGGCGGGAGGGTACGAGCAGTACTTC
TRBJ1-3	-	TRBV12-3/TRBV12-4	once	CASSSTRNSGNTIYF	TGTGCCAGCAGTTCCACGAGAAACTCTGGAAACACCATATATTTT